Below are 30 T cell receptor beta chains sequenced from a single sample in a study of shared clonotypes between healthy human individuals. Sequenced by immunoSEQ multiplex PCR; TCRdb stores in-frame clones only, minus some. The sample yields 2 million to 2.5 million clones, approximately 93% seen once. Material: naive CD4+ T cells from PBMCs. Documented subset: CD45RA+ positively selected. These receptor sequences come from a young man in good health. Some clones in this sample may be carry-over from other donors' samples.

The genes are TRBV2 and TRBJ2-3; 9 bases align to TRBD2. V lost 7 bases and J lost 4; bases outside the gene matches: 6. The CDR3 is 14 amino acids. In germline, CDR1 is SNHLY, CDR2 FYNNEI. CDR3 sequence reads: CASKREESADTQYF. CDR3 sequence (DNA): TGTGCCAGCAAGCGGGAGGAGAGCGCAGATACGCAGTATTTT. Based on the CDR3 plus reference TRBV2 and TRBJ2-3, the full variable domain is EPEVTQTPSHQVTQMGQEVILRCVPISNHLYFYWYRQILGQKVEFLVSFYNNEISEKSEIFDDQFSVERPDGSNFTLKIRSTKLEDSAMYFCASKREESADTQYFGPGTRLTVL.

This chain joins TRBV5-5 and TRBJ1-1; D is undetermined. In germline, CDR1 is SGHKS, CDR2 YYEKEE (reference sequence). Trimming took off 3 bases at V and 2 bases at J, with 11 bases between the two ends. The CDR3 covers 14 residues. This chain's CDR3 is CASSSLSANTEAFF. For the CDR3, the DNA is TGTGCCAGCAGCTCCCTGAGTGCTAACACTGAAGCTTTCTTT.

The chain has TRBV5-1 and TRBJ1-2, with unresolved D. The germline CDR1 and CDR2 sequences are SGHRS and YFSETQ. The CDR3 is 16 residues long. The V and J ends lost 0 bases and 0 bases respectively, with 12 bases between them. DNA of the CDR3: TGCGCCAGCAGCTTGGTCGGTTCGGCCTCTAACTATGGCTACACCTTC. This translates into CASSLVGSASNYGYTF.

The V and J genes are TRBV10-3 and TRBJ2-5; D remains ambiguous. Trimming pared 2 bases from V and 5 bases from J, leaving 9 bases between. Germline lookup yields CDR1 ENHRY and CDR2 SYGVKD. The CDR3 sequence is 13 residues long. CDR3 loop: CAISEAPGETQYF. CDR3 DNA: TGTGCCATCAGTGAGGCCCCCGGGGAGACCCAGTACTTC.

In its sample, this clone was seen a few times. The chain combines TRBV5-4 with TRBJ1-1; no firm D call. There are 15 residues in the CDR3. V lost 0 bases and J lost 4, with 13 bases in between. Per germline, CDR1 SGHNT and CDR2 YYREEE (reference sequence). CDR3 sequence: CASSLAGVSGTEAFF. The DNA of the CDR3 is TGTGCCAGCAGCTTGGCGGGCGTGTCAGGCACTGAAGCTTTCTTT.

V usage is TRBV28 and J usage is TRBJ1-5, with no clear D. This CDR3 is built from 15 residues. Trimming stripped 3 bases from V and 0 bases from J, with 9 bases between. Germline CDR1 is MDHEN and CDR2 is SYDVKM. Here the CDR3 DNA reads TGTGCCAGCAGTTTCCTAAAGGGTAGCAATCAGCCCCAGCATTTT. Encoded protein: CASSFLKGSNQPQHF.

This chain joins TRBV29-1 and TRBJ2-1, with 8 bases matching TRBD1. CDR3 length: 13 residues. CDR1 SQVTM and CDR2 ANQGSEA come from the germline V gene. Trimming cost V 7 bases and J 4 bases; bases outside gene matches: 6. The CDR3 is CSASRDRYNEQFF. The CDR3 bases are TGCAGCGCGAGCCGGGACAGGTACAATGAGCAGTTCTTC.

The chain combines TRBV14 with TRBJ1-2, with D perhaps matching TRBD1 (5 bases). The CDR3 extends over 14 amino acids. V lost 5 bases, J lost 5 bases, and 15 bases lay in between. Per the germline V gene, CDR1 is SGHDN and CDR2 is FVKESK. DNA for the CDR3: TGTGCCAGCAGCGGCGGCAGGGATTATTATGGCTACACCTTC. Protein product: CASSGGRDYYGYTF.

This chain connects TRBV11-3 to TRBJ2-1; TRBD2 agrees at 12 bases. This CDR3 is built from 16 residues. Germline V gene lookup returns CDR1 SGHNT and CDR2 YENEEA. J gave up 6 bases and V 4 bases, and 7 bases lay outside the gene matches. CDR3 sequence reads: CASSSLLAGGVNEQFF. In DNA form, the CDR3 reads TGTGCCAGCAGCTCACTTCTAGCGGGGGGGGTCAATGAGCAGTTCTTC.

The chain recombines TRBV5-4 with TRBJ2-7; tentatively, D is TRBD2 (6 bases). Trimming left V 0 bases short and J 3 bases short, with 22 bases between. The germline CDR1 and CDR2 sequences are SGHNT and YYREEE (reference sequence). The CDR3 length is 18 residues. The CDR3 loop reads CASSLAKGLIGSRYEQYF. The CDR3 nucleotides are TGTGCCAGCAGCTTGGCCAAGGGGCTGATCGGGAGTCGCTACGAGCAGTACTTC.

This sequence joins TRBV28 and TRBJ1-3, with D tentatively TRBD1 (6 bases). This CDR3 comprises 13 residues. Trimming removed 8 bases at V and 2 bases at J, with 10 bases between. Germline V CDR1 and CDR2: MDHEN, SYDVKM. In DNA, the CDR3 is TGTGCCAGCTGGAACAGGGCTGGAAACACCATATATTTT. This sequence encodes CASWNRAGNTIYF.

The rearrangement links TRBV7-6 to TRBJ2-3, with no clear D. Trimming took 6 bases from V and 5 from J, leaving 6 bases between them. The CDR3 covers 11 residues. Germline V CDR1 and CDR2: SGHVS, FNYEAQ. As DNA, the CDR3 is TGTGCCAGCAGGTTCGGAGATACGCAGTATTTT. Protein: CASRFGDTQYF.

The chain uses TRBV7-9 and TRBJ1-2, with D hard to call. CDR1 and CDR2 from the germline V gene are SEHNR and FQNEAQ (reference sequence). The germline V and J ends were trimmed by 4 bases and 5 bases, with 8 bases remaining between them. The CDR3 runs 12 residues. This CDR3 reads CASSSPGYGYTF. CDR3 sequence (DNA): TGTGCCAGCAGCTCCCCAGGATATGGCTACACCTTC.

This clone appeared once. The chain couples TRBV29-1 to TRBJ2-7; 10 nucleotides match TRBD2. The CDR3 runs 14 residues. The germline V gene encodes CDR1 SQVTM and CDR2 ANQGSEA. After removal of 1 base from V and 6 bases from J, the junction contained 6 bases not matched to a gene. CDR3 amino acids: CSVEVPGLASEQYF. In DNA form, the CDR3 reads TGCAGCGTTGAAGTACCGGGACTAGCGAGCGAGCAGTACTTC.

This CDR3 reads CASSLSGPNTGELFF. CDR3 DNA sequence: TGTGCCAGCAGCTTGAGTGGGCCTAACACCGGGGAGCTGTTTTTT. V and J are TRBV7-7 and TRBJ2-2; D is undetermined. The CDR3 has 15 amino acids. Germline V gene sequence: CDR1 SSHAT, CDR2 FNYEAQ (reference sequence). Trimming removed 3 bases at V and 2 bases at J, with 10 bases between.

The rearrangement joins TRBV2 to TRBJ2-2; D remains unclear. The V and J ends lost 5 bases and 11 bases respectively, with 6 bases between them. Germline lookup yields CDR1 SNHLY and CDR2 FYNNEI. The CDR3 spans 10 residues. CDR3 in DNA: TGTGCCAGCAGTTATGTTGAGCTGTTTTTT. This encodes CASSYVELFF.

The chain combines TRBV7-2 with TRBJ2-7; 9 nucleotides align to TRBD1. Germline V gene lookup returns CDR1 SGHTA and CDR2 FQGNSA. The CDR3 contains 14 residues. V lost 5 bases to trimming and J lost 4 bases; unmatched junction nucleotides: 6. In DNA form, the CDR3 reads TGTGCCAGCAGCCCCGGACAGGGGAGGTACGAGCAGTACTTC. Translated: CASSPGQGRYEQYF.

The chain has TRBV28 and TRBJ2-7; the match to TRBD1 covers 7 bases. The CDR3 length is 12 residues. V shed 6 bases, J shed 9 bases, and the junction held 8 bases outside the gene matches. CDR1 and CDR2 (germline): MDHEN, SYDVKM. The CDR3 DNA is TGTGCCAGCAGCCTACAGGGGAGTAGGCAGTACTTC. Protein product: CASSLQGSRQYF.

The chain links TRBV19 to TRBJ1-2, with TRBD1 identical over 12 bases. V lost 4 bases, J lost 3 bases, and 12 bases stayed unmatched. CDR1 and CDR2 (germline): LNHDA, SQIVND (reference sequence). This CDR3 comprises 18 residues. The CDR3 sequence is CASSTPPLGQGAYYGYTF. Written as DNA, the CDR3 is TGTGCCAGTAGTACCCCTCCTCTGGGACAGGGGGCCTACTATGGCTACACCTTC. The full variable domain, with the rest looked up from reference TRBV19 and TRBJ1-2, is DGGITQSPKYLFRKEGQNVTLSCEQNLNHDAMYWYRQDPGQGLRLIYYSQIVNDFQKGDIAEGYSVSREKKESFPLTVTSAQKNPTAFYLCASSTPPLGQGAYYGYTFGSGTRLTVV.

V gene TRBV30 combines with J gene TRBJ2-1, with a tentative D call TRBD1 (6 bases). The CDR3 runs 15 residues. Trimming left V 0 bases short and J 6 bases short, with 15 bases between. Germline CDR1 is GTSNPN and CDR2 is SVGIG (reference sequence). CDR3: CAWSVGPGVGNEQFF. The DNA of the CDR3 is TGTGCCTGGAGTGTTGGGCCAGGGGTCGGCAATGAGCAGTTCTTC.

The chain combines TRBV5-1 with TRBJ2-1; TRBD2 matches 10 bases. CDR1 is SGHRS and CDR2 is YFSETQ in the germline V gene. This CDR3 is 15 amino acids long. V was pared by 9 bases and J by 8 bases, with 14 bases of the junction left unmatched. The DNA of the CDR3 is TGCGCCACCCACGGTGGGCTAGCGGGAGTACATGAGCAGTTCTTC. It is translated as CATHGGLAGVHEQFF.

This clone was picked up a small number of times. Other DNA sequences in the same sample also yield this CDR3. V and J are TRBV27 and TRBJ1-2, with 8 bases identical to TRBD1. Per the germline V gene, CDR1 is MNHEY and CDR2 is SMNVEV (reference sequence). Losses at the gene ends were 4 bases for V and 2 bases for J; bases not matched to a gene: 0. CDR3 length: 13 residues. The CDR3 DNA follows: TGTGCCAGCAGTTACAGGGGGAACTATGGCTACACCTTC. It specifies CASSYRGNYGYTF.

The chain carries TRBV6-1 and TRBJ2-2, with D possibly being TRBD1 (6 bases). The CDR3 runs 18 residues. Trimming cost V 0 bases and J 6 bases, with 20 bases left between them. In germline, CDR1 is MNHNS, CDR2 SASEGT. The CDR3 here is CASSEADFWTVSAGELFF. The CDR3 nucleotides are TGTGCCAGCAGTGAAGCCGATTTTTGGACAGTGAGCGCCGGGGAGCTGTTTTTT.

The chain couples TRBV11-3 to TRBJ2-3, with 9 bases lining up with TRBD2. Germline CDR1 and CDR2: SGHNT and YENEEA. The trim removed 1 base at V and 4 bases at J, leaving 12 bases unmatched. There are 18 residues in the CDR3. The CDR3 DNA is TGTGCCAGCAGCTTAGGCGTGGGACTAGCAGGAGGGTCAGATACGCAGTATTTT. This sequence encodes CASSLGVGLAGGSDTQYF.

This clone has just one count. In DNA form, the CDR3 reads TGTGCCACCAGCAGAGCTAGCGGGGGTACAGATACGCAGTATTTT. Protein sequence: CATSRASGGTDTQYF. The gene calls are TRBV15 and TRBJ2-3; 10 positions match TRBD2. The CDR3 length is 15 residues. CDR1 is LNHNV and CDR2 is YYDKDF in the germline V gene (reference sequence). V was clipped by 1 base and J by 3 bases; unmatched bases: 1. The full variable domain, its missing parts supplied by reference TRBV15 and TRBJ2-3, is DAMVIQNPRYQVTQFGKPVTLSCSQTLNHNVMYWYQQKSSQAPKLLFHYYDKDFNNEADTPDNFQSRRPNTSFCFLDIRSPGLGDTAMYLCATSRASGGTDTQYFGPGTRLTVL.

The chain uses TRBV29-1 and TRBJ2-5, with TRBD2 as a possible D gene (7 bases). The length of the CDR3 is 14 residues. Between the trimmed V and J ends, which lost 6 bases and 5 bases, there was a span of 19 bases. Germline V CDR1 and CDR2: SQVTM, ANQGSEA. This CDR3 is CSVVGRGGRETQYF. The CDR3 bases are TGCAGCGTCGTAGGGAGGGGGGGGCGTGAGACCCAGTACTTC.

The chain has TRBV2 and TRBJ2-7; 9 bases match TRBD1. V gave up 5 bases and J gave up 6 bases; unmatched junction bases: 11. The CDR3 spans 15 residues. CDR1 and CDR2 from the germline V gene are SNHLY and FYNNEI. The CDR3 loop reads CASSSLRDREGEQYF. CDR3 in DNA: TGTGCCAGCAGTTCTCTCCGGGACAGGGAAGGCGAGCAGTACTTC.

The V and J genes are TRBV7-3 and TRBJ2-7, with 7 bases identical to TRBD2. CDR1 SGHTA and CDR2 FQGTGA come from the germline V gene. CDR3 length equals 15 residues. Unmatched junction bases numbered 7, after V lost 5 bases and J lost 0 bases. The CDR3 reads CASSTLAGSSYEQYF. DNA for the CDR3: TGTGCCAGCAGCACCTTAGCGGGTAGCTCCTACGAGCAGTACTTC.

In this sample, this clone turned up once. The chain is built from TRBV19 and TRBJ2-7; TRBD2 matches 11 bases. Germline CDR1 reads LNHDA; CDR2 reads SQIVND (reference sequence). The CDR3 consists of 17 residues. The V segment lost 3 bases and the J segment 2 bases; nucleotides outside the gene matches: 9. The CDR3 DNA follows: TGTGCCAGTAGTATTGGGGCTAGCGGGAGGACTACCTACGAGCAGTACTTC. As protein: CASSIGASGRTTYEQYF. Complete variable domain (other parts from reference TRBV19 and TRBJ2-7): DGGITQSPKYLFRKEGQNVTLSCEQNLNHDAMYWYRQDPGQGLRLIYYSQIVNDFQKGDIAEGYSVSREKKESFPLTVTSAQKNPTAFYLCASSIGASGRTTYEQYFGPGTRLTVT.

The V and J genes are TRBV30 and TRBJ2-1; 7 nucleotides align to TRBD2. J was trimmed by 4 bases and V by 5 bases; bases with no gene match: 14. Germline CDR1 is GTSNPN and CDR2 is SVGIG (reference sequence). This CDR3 is built from 16 residues. The CDR3 reads CAWESGIHSLYNEQFF. CDR3 DNA sequence: TGTGCCTGGGAAAGCGGGATTCATAGCCTATACAATGAGCAGTTCTTC.